The next 23 T cell receptor beta chains were all read from a single sample in a study of blood T cell repertoires in COVID-19. The method was immunoSEQ multiplex PCR; TCRdb's version includes in-frame clones alone and lacks a portion of them. The repertoire holds over 110,000 clones, with about 70% as singletons. The material sequenced was peripheral blood. Receptors originate from an older man with acute or convalescent COVID-19.

This sequence joins TRBV7-3 and TRBJ2-5; D gene uncertain. There are 16 residues in the CDR3. Germline V gene sequence: CDR1 SGHTA, CDR2 FQGTGA. The V gene lost 5 bases and the J gene lost 5 bases, with 21 bases spanning the gap. CDR3 nucleotides: TGTGCCAGCAGCCCCCACCGTGGTCCGGGTTCGGAGACCCAGTACTTC. Its translation: CASSPHRGPGSETQYF.

The chain employs TRBV6-2 or TRBV6-3 and TRBJ1-2; possibly TRBD1 for D (5 bases). Germline V gene lookup returns CDR1 MNHEY and CDR2 SVGEGT. V was shortened by 0 bases and J by 1 base, with 15 bases between the two germline ends. The CDR3 has 17 residues. The CDR3 sequence: CASSYSARDSHNYGYTF. The CDR3 DNA follows: TGTGCCAGCAGTTACTCCGCCAGGGACTCACATAACTATGGCTACACCTTC.

The sample holds a few counts of this clone. This chain joins TRBV30 and TRBJ1-1; maybe TRBD1 (5 bases). Germline loops: CDR1 GTSNPN, CDR2 SVGIG (reference sequence). Trimming removed 2 bases from V and 1 base from J, with 8 bases in between. The length of the CDR3 is 13 residues. The CDR3 sequence is CAWSNTGNTEAFF. CDR3 coding DNA: TGTGCCTGGAGTAACACAGGGAACACTGAAGCTTTCTTT.

This clone was counted between two and nine times. V and J are TRBV5-4 and TRBJ2-6, with D unresolved. This CDR3 contains 15 residues. Germline values: CDR1 SGHNT, CDR2 YYREEE (reference sequence). The germline V and J ends were trimmed by 6 bases and 0 bases, with 10 bases remaining between them. As DNA, the CDR3 is TGTGCCAGCACCTACCCGCTCTCTGGGGCCAACGTCCTGACTTTC. It yields the protein CASTYPLSGANVLTF.

The chain combines TRBV28 with TRBJ2-7, with D perhaps TRBD2 (6 bases). The CDR3 has 16 amino acids. Looked up from germline, CDR1 is MDHEN and CDR2 is SYDVKM. Trimming cost V 1 base and J 2 bases, with 15 bases left between them. The CDR3 DNA reads TGTGCCAGCAGTTTATCACCGGGACTGGTAACCTACGAGCAGTACTTC. Protein: CASSLSPGLVTYEQYF.

The chain recombines TRBV11-2 with TRBJ1-1, with 12 bases lining up with TRBD1. Unmatched junction bases numbered 6, after V lost 3 bases and J lost 4 bases. The germline gives CDR1 SGHAT, CDR2 FQNNGV. The CDR3 loop spans 16 amino acids. The CDR3 here is CASSFPGTGGRTEAFF. CDR3 DNA sequence: TGTGCCAGCAGCTTCCCCGGGACAGGGGGCCGCACTGAAGCTTTCTTT.

J is TRBJ2-7 and V is TRBV19, with 7 bases lining up with TRBD1. After removal of 6 bases from V and 5 bases from J, the junction contained 7 bases not matched to a gene. Germline V gives CDR1 LNHDA, CDR2 SQIVND (reference sequence). The CDR3 has 13 amino acids. CDR3 loop: CASRLRQGDEQYF. In DNA form, the CDR3 reads TGTGCCAGTAGGCTTCGACAGGGCGACGAGCAGTACTTC.

CDR3 in DNA: TGTGCCAGCGGACAGTACGACACCCAAGAAGCTTTCTTT. Translated, it gives CASGQYDTQEAFF. The V call is TRBV5-4, the J call TRBJ1-1; possible D gene TRBD1, 6 bases. The CDR3 loop spans 13 amino acids. V was trimmed by 7 bases and J by 8 bases, leaving 18 bases between them. CDR1 is SGHNT and CDR2 is YYREEE in the germline V gene (reference sequence).

V gene TRBV29-1 combines with J gene TRBJ2-7; D gene unclear. Trimming removed 4 bases at V and 0 bases at J, with 13 bases between. The germline V gene has CDR1 SQVTM and CDR2 ANQGSEA. The CDR3 consists of 14 residues. CDR3 DNA sequence: TGCAGCGTTGGGTATTCAGGTAACTCCTACGAGCAGTACTTC. It is translated as CSVGYSGNSYEQYF.

This CDR3 reads CATQTGDWEQYF. CDR3 coding DNA: TGTGCCACCCAGACAGGGGACTGGGAGCAGTACTTC. The chain joins TRBV6-5 to TRBJ2-7; 8 bases are a match to TRBD1. The CDR3 totals 12 residues. Germline V CDR1 and CDR2: MNHEY, SVGAGI. The V gene end was trimmed by 10 bases and the J gene end by 7 bases; junction bases not matched to a gene: 9.

This sequence joins TRBV15 and TRBJ1-4; 7 nucleotides line up with TRBD1. V shed 3 bases and J 7 bases; nucleotides not matched to a gene: 5. CDR3 length equals 14 residues. Germline CDR1 reads LNHNV; CDR2 reads YYDKDF (reference sequence). CDR3 DNA sequence: TGTGCCACCAGCAGGGGACAGACAGGTGAAAAACTGTTTTTT. It encodes CATSRGQTGEKLFF.

This rearrangement joins TRBV19 to TRBJ2-7; TRBD2 matches 7 bases. V gave up 5 bases and J gave up 1 base; unmatched junction bases: 5. The CDR3 contains 14 residues. Germline CDR1 and CDR2: LNHDA and SQIVND (reference sequence). The CDR3 sequence is CASSPGLDSYEQYF. CDR3 nucleotide sequence: TGTGCCAGTAGTCCCGGACTAGATTCCTACGAGCAGTACTTC.

This clone appeared a few times. DNA for the CDR3: TGTGCCAGCAGCCAAGTGGGATCGCCGGGACAGGGGGGCTATGGCTACACCTTC. It encodes CASSQVGSPGQGGYGYTF. This chain links TRBV3-1 (or the pseudogene TRBV3-2) with TRBJ1-2, with 11 bases matching TRBD1. Germline lookup yields CDR1 LGHDT and CDR2 YNNKEL (reference sequence). Unmatched junction bases numbered 11, after V lost 1 base and J lost 4 bases. The CDR3 extends over 18 amino acids.

V and J are TRBV6-2 or TRBV6-3 and TRBJ1-4; D unclear. Germline loops: CDR1 MNHEY, CDR2 SVGEGT. The CDR3 is made up of 13 amino acids. The V end was cut by 5 bases, the J end by 4 bases, with 8 bases between. CDR3 protein: CASSTGFNEKLFF. The DNA for the CDR3 is TGTGCCAGCAGTACGGGATTTAATGAAAAACTGTTTTTT.

V usage is TRBV6-5 and J usage is TRBJ1-5; perhaps TRBD1 as D (6 bases). The length of the CDR3 is 14 residues. V lost 6 bases and J lost 2, with 11 bases in between. Germline lookup yields CDR1 MNHEY and CDR2 SVGAGI. As DNA, the CDR3 is TGTGCCAGCAGGGTCAGGGGAGGCAATCAGCCCCAGCATTTT. This gives the protein CASRVRGGNQPQHF.

The chain couples TRBV5-6 to TRBJ2-7; D perhaps matches TRBD2 (5 bases). Trimming took off 1 base at V and 1 base at J, with 18 bases between the two ends. The length of the CDR3 is 17 residues. Per the germline V gene, CDR1 is SGHDT and CDR2 is YYEEEE. The CDR3 DNA reads as TGTGCCAGCAGCTTGCAGGTAAGGACTCCGAATTCCTACGAGCAGTACTTC. Amino acid sequence: CASSLQVRTPNSYEQYF.

The rearrangement links TRBV6-1 to TRBJ2-2; 8 bases line up with TRBD1. The CDR3 is 15 amino acids. The V gene end was trimmed by 6 bases and the J gene end by 5 bases; junction bases not matched to a gene: 8. CDR1 is MNHNS and CDR2 is SASEGT in the germline V gene. The CDR3 sequence is CASRGPRGPTGELFF. The CDR3 nucleotides are TGTGCCAGCAGGGGGCCCAGGGGGCCTACCGGGGAGCTGTTTTTT.

V is TRBV7-2 and J is TRBJ2-7, with D hard to call. The CDR3 loop spans 17 amino acids. Germline loops: CDR1 SGHTA, CDR2 FQGNSA. The V and J ends lost 0 bases and 0 bases respectively, with 15 bases between them. Here the CDR3 reads CASSLAGATSFSYEQYF. The CDR3 region has the DNA TGTGCCAGCAGCTTAGCGGGCGCGACCTCCTTCTCCTACGAGCAGTACTTC.

This rearrangement joins TRBV6-2 or TRBV6-3 to TRBJ2-2; TRBD2 matches 7 bases. This CDR3 region has 14 residues. V trimming: 9 bases; J trimming: 5 bases; junction bases outside the gene matches: 9. CDR1 is MNHEY and CDR2 is SVGEGT in the germline V gene. The CDR3 loop reads CASSTGGWTGELFF. The DNA of the CDR3 is TGTGCCAGTAGTACCGGGGGGTGGACCGGGGAGCTGTTTTTT.

The genes are TRBV10-3 and TRBJ2-7, with a tentative D call TRBD1 (5 bases). This CDR3 region has 15 residues. Between the trimmed V and J ends, which lost 0 bases and 4 bases, there was a span of 13 bases. Germline V gene sequence: CDR1 ENHRY, CDR2 SYGVKD. CDR3 protein: CAISESKQETYEQYF. DNA of the CDR3: TGTGCCATCAGTGAGTCGAAACAGGAGACTTACGAGCAGTACTTC.

The chain recombines TRBV4-3 with TRBJ1-2; 9 bases fit TRBD1. The V and J ends lost 0 bases and 6 bases, in that order; junction bases with no gene match: 5. The germline V gene has CDR1 LGHNA and CDR2 YSLEER. The CDR3 has 15 amino acids. The CDR3 loop reads CASSQEDRGRDGYTF. The CDR3 DNA reads TGCGCCAGCAGCCAAGAGGACAGGGGAAGAGATGGCTACACCTTC.

The chain uses TRBV9 and TRBJ2-1, with 10 bases fitting TRBD2. The length of the CDR3 is 15 residues. Germline V gives CDR1 SGDLS, CDR2 YYNGEE. After removal of 3 bases from V and 7 bases from J, the junction contained 7 bases not matched to a gene. CDR3 residues: CASSAIAGGNNEQFF. The CDR3 DNA sequence: TGTGCCAGCAGCGCAATAGCGGGGGGCAATAATGAGCAGTTCTTC.

This clone was seen a handful of times. An end of the junction does not agree with germline; a read error may underlie this. The CDR3: CASSSGSGLGINEQYF. In DNA form, the CDR3 reads TGTGCTAGCAGCTCCGGATCGGGACTGGGGATCAACGAGCAGTACTTC. The V gene is TRBV7-7, the J gene TRBJ2-7; a possible D gene is TRBD2 (6 bases). The CDR3 contains 16 residues. Germline CDR1 and CDR2: SSHAT and FNYEAQ (reference sequence).